The 9 T cell receptor beta chains reported below all come from one sample, sequenced in a study of T cells in pancreatic ductal adenocarcinoma. Selected pancreatic ductal adenocarcinoma patients had undergone surgery without neoadjuvant therapy. Repertoires were generated with immunoSEQ multiplex PCR, while TCRdb's copy carries only in-frame clones and drops some. The sample consists of about 5,200 clones, roughly 90% of them appearing once. The sample comprised pancreatic tumor tissue. The receptors shown here come from a human donor with pancreatic ductal adenocarcinoma.

This chain connects TRBV21-1 to TRBJ2-1. TRBV21-1 is given as a pseudogene. The CDR3 extends over 11 amino acids. Here the CDR3 reads CASSRGYEQFF. The CDR3 bases are TGTGCCAGCAGCAGGGGGTATGAGCAGTTCTTC.

This clone was seen only a few times. The V gene is TRBV5-5, the J gene TRBJ2-7, with D possibly being TRBD2 (5 bases). Trimming shortened V by 1 base and J by 5 bases, and 13 bases separated the two germline ends. This CDR3 spans 14 amino acids. CDR1 is SGHKS and CDR2 is YYEKEE in the germline V gene (reference sequence). The CDR3 DNA follows: TGTGCCAGCAGCTTGTACGGGGTCTTGGACGAGCAGTACTTC. It is translated as CASSLYGVLDEQYF.

This chain links TRBV28 with TRBJ2-4; either TRBD1 or TRBD2 may fit D (6 bases each). Germline values: CDR1 MDHEN, CDR2 SYDVKM. This CDR3 contains 15 residues. V was pared by 2 bases and J by 9 bases, with 17 bases between. CDR3 loop: CASSLVGGGRVIQYF. In DNA form, the CDR3 reads TGTGCCAGCAGTTTAGTGGGGGGCGGTAGGGTCATTCAGTACTTC.

This chain connects TRBV6-5 to TRBJ1-2, with 8 bases aligning to TRBD1. J was trimmed by 4 bases and V by 2 bases; bases with no gene match: 3. Germline CDR1 and CDR2: MNHEY and SVGAGI. This CDR3 region has 14 residues. CDR3 residues: CASSYGDRIYGYTF. The CDR3 region has the DNA TGTGCCAGCAGTTACGGGGACAGGATCTATGGCTACACCTTC.

J is TRBJ2-3 and V is TRBV5-4, with D unresolved. This CDR3 spans 11 amino acids. With 0 bases removed from V and 5 bases from J, the gap between germline ends came to 1 base. Looked up from germline, CDR1 is SGHNT and CDR2 is YYREEE (reference sequence). The CDR3 DNA reads as TGTGCCAGCAGCTTGGAAGATACGCAGTATTTT. Amino acids: CASSLEDTQYF.

The chain links TRBV6-5 to TRBJ1-1; D unresolved. V lost 2 bases and J lost 4, with 8 bases in between. Germline V gives CDR1 MNHEY, CDR2 SVGAGI. This CDR3 contains 13 residues. The CDR3 bases are TGTGCCAGCAGTTACAATGAAGGCACTGAAGCTTTCTTT. Translation: CASSYNEGTEAFF.

The rearrangement joins TRBV4-2 to TRBJ2-3; TRBD1 matches at 8 bases. Germline CDR1 LGHNA, CDR2 YNFKEQ. V was clipped by 0 bases and J by 4 bases; unmatched bases: 6. The CDR3 has 16 residues. CDR3 protein: CASSQDGTGGSDTQYF. CDR3 DNA sequence: TGTGCCAGCAGCCAAGATGGGACAGGAGGTTCAGATACGCAGTATTTT.

The chain couples TRBV5-5 to TRBJ1-5, with 7 bases aligning to TRBD1. Germline CDR1 reads SGHKS; CDR2 reads YYEKEE (reference sequence). V dropped 0 bases and J dropped 6; count of bases not matched to a gene: 6. The CDR3 totals 15 residues. CDR3 coding DNA: TGTGCCAGCAGCTTGGAGGCAGGGGGTGGTCAGCCCCAGCATTTT. Its translation is CASSLEAGGGQPQHF.

The V call is TRBV5-6, the J call TRBJ2-1; TRBD2 agrees at 15 bases. With V trimmed by 6 bases and J by 7 bases, 8 bases remained unmatched. In germline, CDR1 is SGHDT, CDR2 YYEEEE. CDR3 size: 16 residues. The CDR3 DNA reads TGTGCCAGCACCTTCGGACTAGCGGGGGGGCGGAATGAGCAGTTCTTC. It specifies CASTFGLAGGRNEQFF.